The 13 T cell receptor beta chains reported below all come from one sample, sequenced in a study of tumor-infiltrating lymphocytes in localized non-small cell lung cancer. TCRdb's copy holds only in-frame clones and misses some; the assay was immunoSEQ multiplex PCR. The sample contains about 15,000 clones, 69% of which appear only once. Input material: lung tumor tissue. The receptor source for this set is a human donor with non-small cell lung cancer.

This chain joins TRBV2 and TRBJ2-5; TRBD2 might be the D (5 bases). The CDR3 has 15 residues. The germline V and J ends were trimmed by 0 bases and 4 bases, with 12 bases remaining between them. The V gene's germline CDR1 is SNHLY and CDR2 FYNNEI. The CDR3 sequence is CASSEALGRGETQYF. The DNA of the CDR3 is TGTGCCAGCAGTGAAGCCCTCGGACGGGGAGAGACCCAGTACTTC.

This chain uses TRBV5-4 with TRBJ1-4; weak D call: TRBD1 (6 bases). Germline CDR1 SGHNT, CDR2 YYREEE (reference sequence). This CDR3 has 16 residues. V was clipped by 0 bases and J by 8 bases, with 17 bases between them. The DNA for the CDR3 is TGTGCCAGCAGCTTGGGGTCTTCAGGGGTTGGCGAAAAACTGTTTTTT. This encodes CASSLGSSGVGEKLFF.

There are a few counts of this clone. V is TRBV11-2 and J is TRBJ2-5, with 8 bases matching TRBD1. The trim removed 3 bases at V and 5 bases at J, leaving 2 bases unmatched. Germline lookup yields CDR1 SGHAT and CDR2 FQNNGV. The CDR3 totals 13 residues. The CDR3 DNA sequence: TGTGCCAGCAGCTTTCAGGGGGCGGAGACCCAGTACTTC. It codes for CASSFQGAETQYF.

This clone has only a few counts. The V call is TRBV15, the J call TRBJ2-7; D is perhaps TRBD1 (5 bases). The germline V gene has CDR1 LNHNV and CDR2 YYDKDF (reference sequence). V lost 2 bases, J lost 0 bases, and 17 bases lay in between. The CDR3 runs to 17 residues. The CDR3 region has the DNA TGTGCCACCAGCAGATTGGATGGGGCCAGGAGCTCCTACGAGCAGTACTTC. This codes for CATSRLDGARSSYEQYF.

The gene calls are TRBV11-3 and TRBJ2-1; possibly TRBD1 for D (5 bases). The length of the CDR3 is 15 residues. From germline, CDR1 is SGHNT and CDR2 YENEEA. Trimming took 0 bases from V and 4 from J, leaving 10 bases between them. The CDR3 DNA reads TGTGCCAGCAGCTTAGAAGCCCAGGGATACAATGAGCAGTTCTTC. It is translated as CASSLEAQGYNEQFF.

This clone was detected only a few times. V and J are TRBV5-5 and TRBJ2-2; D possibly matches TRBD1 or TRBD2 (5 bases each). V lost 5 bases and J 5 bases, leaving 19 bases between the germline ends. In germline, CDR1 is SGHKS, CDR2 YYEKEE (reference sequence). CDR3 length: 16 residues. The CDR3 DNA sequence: TGTGCCAGCAGTTCCGACACCCTTGGGACGACCGGGGAGCTGTTTTTT. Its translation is CASSSDTLGTTGELFF. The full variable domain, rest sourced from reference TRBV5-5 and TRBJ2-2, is DAGVTQSPTHLIKTRGQQVTLRCSPISGHKSVSWYQQVLGQGPQFIFQYYEKEERGRGNFPDRFSARQFPNYSSELNVNALLLGDSALYLCASSSDTLGTTGELFFGEGSRLTVL.

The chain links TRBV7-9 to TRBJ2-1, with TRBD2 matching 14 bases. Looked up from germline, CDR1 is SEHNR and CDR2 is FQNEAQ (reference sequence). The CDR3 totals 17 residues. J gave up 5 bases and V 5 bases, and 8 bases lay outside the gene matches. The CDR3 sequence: CASSRGTSGSLNNEQFF. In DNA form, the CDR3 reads TGTGCCAGCAGCAGGGGGACTAGCGGGAGTCTGAACAATGAGCAGTTCTTC. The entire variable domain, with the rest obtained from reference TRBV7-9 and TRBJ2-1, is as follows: DTGVSQNPRHKITKRGQNVTFRCDPISEHNRLYWYRQTLGQGPEFLTYFQNEAQLEKSRLLSDRFSAERPKGSFSTLEIQRTEQGDSAMYLCASSRGTSGSLNNEQFFGPGTRLTVL.

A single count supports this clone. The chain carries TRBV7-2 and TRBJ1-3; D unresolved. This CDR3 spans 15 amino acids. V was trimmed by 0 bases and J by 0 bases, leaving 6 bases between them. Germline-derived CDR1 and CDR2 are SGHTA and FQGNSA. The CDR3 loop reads CASSLAVISGNTIYF. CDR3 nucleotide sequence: TGTGCCAGCAGCTTAGCTGTTATCTCTGGAAACACCATATATTTT.

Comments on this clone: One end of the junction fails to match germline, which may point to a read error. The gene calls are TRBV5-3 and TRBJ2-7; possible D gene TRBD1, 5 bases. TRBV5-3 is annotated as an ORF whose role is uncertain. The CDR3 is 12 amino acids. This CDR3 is CASSLQGYEQYF. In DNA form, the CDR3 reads TGTGCCAGCAGCTTGCAGGGCTACGAGCAGTACTTC.

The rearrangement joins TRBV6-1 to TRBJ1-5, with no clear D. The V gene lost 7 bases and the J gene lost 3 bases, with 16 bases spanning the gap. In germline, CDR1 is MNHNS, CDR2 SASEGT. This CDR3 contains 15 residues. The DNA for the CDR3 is TGTGCCAGCACCTATTTGACGGAATTCAATCAGCCCCAGCATTTT. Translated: CASTYLTEFNQPQHF.

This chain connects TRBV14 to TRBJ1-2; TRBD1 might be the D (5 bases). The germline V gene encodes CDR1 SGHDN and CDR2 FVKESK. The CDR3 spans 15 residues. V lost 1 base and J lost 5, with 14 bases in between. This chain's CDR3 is CASSQVGQGNYGYTF. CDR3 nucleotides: TGTGCCAGCAGCCAAGTGGGGCAGGGTAATTATGGCTACACCTTC.

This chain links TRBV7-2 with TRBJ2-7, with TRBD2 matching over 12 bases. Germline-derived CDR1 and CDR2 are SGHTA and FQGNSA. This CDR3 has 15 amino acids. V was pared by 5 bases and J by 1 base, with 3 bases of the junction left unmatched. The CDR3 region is CASSRTSGMSYEQYF. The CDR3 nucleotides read TGTGCCAGCAGCAGGACTAGCGGGATGTCCTACGAGCAGTACTTC.

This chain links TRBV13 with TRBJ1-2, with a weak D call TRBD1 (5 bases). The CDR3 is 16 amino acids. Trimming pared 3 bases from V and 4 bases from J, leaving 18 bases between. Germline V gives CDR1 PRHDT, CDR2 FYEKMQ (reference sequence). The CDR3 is CASSFGRGPSSYGYTF. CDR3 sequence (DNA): TGTGCCAGCAGCTTCGGACGGGGACCGTCATCCTATGGCTACACCTTC.